These 7 T cell receptor beta chains came from one sample sequenced in a study of monozygotic twins with inflammatory bowel disease. For each CDR3 protein, TCRdb gives one entry from its re-call of the 5' RACE reads, without DNA. Its clone listing holds tens of thousands of distinct CDR3 sequences. The material sequenced was blood. Source of these receptors: a human donor with ulcerative colitis or Crohn's disease, or a healthy co-twin of an affected twin (not recorded which).

The genes are TRBV7-2 and TRBJ1-2. Germline lookup yields CDR1 SGHTA and CDR2 FQGNSA. This CDR3 is built from 14 residues. The CDR3 spells CASRPAYANYGYTF.

V and J are TRBV12-3 or TRBV12-4 and TRBJ2-1; TCRdb returns TRBD1, unconfirmable since there is no DNA. This CDR3 has 13 amino acids. CDR3 amino acids: CASSPGQGGEQFF.

The chain uses TRBV5-1 and TRBJ2-1; TCRdb indicates TRBD1, and absent DNA this call remains unverified. This CDR3 comprises 15 residues. Germline V gene sequence: CDR1 SGHRS, CDR2 YFSETQ. The CDR3 protein is CASRISSGTFNEQFF.

This chain links TRBV27 with TRBJ2-3; TCRdb indicates TRBD1, and absent DNA this call remains unverified. From germline, CDR1 is MNHEY and CDR2 SMNVEV (reference sequence). The CDR3 is 16 residues long. The CDR3 spells CASSPGRDRATDTQYF.

The chain joins TRBV6-1 to TRBJ1-1; TCRdb gives TRBD1 as the D gene, but with no DNA this cannot be confirmed. The CDR3 totals 14 residues. The germline V gene has CDR1 MNHNS and CDR2 SASEGT. This CDR3 reads CASWSRGMNTEAFF.

The chain employs TRBV11-2 and TRBJ1-2; the TCRdb D gene call, TRBD1, has no DNA to confirm it. The CDR3 sequence is 14 residues long. Germline lookup yields CDR1 SGHAT and CDR2 FQNNGV. The CDR3 reads CASSLERQGLGYTF. Complete variable domain (other parts from reference TRBV11-2 and TRBJ1-2): EAGVAQSPRYKIIEKRQSVAFWCNPISGHATLYWYQQILGQGPKLLIQFQNNGVVDDSQLPKDRFSAERLKGVDSTLKIQPAKLEDSAVYLCASSLERQGLGYTFGSGTRLTVV.

The rearrangement joins TRBV7-6 to TRBJ1-5. This CDR3 has 13 amino acids. Germline V CDR1 and CDR2: SGHVS, FNYEAQ. CDR3 sequence reads: CASSLAGGQPQHF.